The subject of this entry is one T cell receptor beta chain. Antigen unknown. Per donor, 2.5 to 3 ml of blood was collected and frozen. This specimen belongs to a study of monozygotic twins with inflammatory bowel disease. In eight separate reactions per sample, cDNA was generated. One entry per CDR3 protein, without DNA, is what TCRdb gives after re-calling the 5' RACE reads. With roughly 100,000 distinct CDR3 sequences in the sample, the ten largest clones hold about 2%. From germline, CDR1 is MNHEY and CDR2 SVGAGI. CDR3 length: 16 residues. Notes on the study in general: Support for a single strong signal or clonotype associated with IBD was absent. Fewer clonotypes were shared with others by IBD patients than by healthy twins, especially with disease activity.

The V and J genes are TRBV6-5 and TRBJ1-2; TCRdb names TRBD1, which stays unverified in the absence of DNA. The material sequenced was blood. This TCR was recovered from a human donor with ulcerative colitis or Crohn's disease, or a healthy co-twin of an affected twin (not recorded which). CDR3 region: CASSSGTGLSFYGYTF.